These 9 T cell receptor beta chains came from one sample sequenced in a study of T cell responses to AZD1222 COVID-19 vaccine. Assay: immunoSEQ multiplex PCR; the TCRdb copy retains only in-frame clones and omits some. The table has approximately 100,000 clones, roughly 90% seen once. The sample in question was peripheral blood, obtained on day 0 of AZD1222 vaccination. These receptors were collected from an adult in good health.

This clone was counted a single time. This chain connects TRBV19 to TRBJ2-1; 11 bases line up with TRBD2. The CDR3 loop spans 15 amino acids. J lost 3 bases, V lost 7 bases, and 5 bases had no gene match. The germline gives CDR1 LNHDA, CDR2 SQIVND (reference sequence). The CDR3 loop is CASIRTSGSYNEQFF. The CDR3 nucleotides read TGTGCCAGTATCCGAACTAGCGGGAGCTACAATGAGCAGTTCTTC.

V and J are TRBV5-1 and TRBJ1-2, with 8 bases that match TRBD1. J gave up 2 bases and V 4 bases, and 4 bases lay outside the gene matches. The CDR3 spans 14 residues. Germline V lookup: CDR1 SGHRS, CDR2 YFSETQ. The CDR3 protein is CASSDRTGNYGYTF. In nucleotides, the CDR3 is TGCGCCAGCAGCGACAGGACAGGGAACTATGGCTACACCTTC.

This chain connects TRBV11-2 to TRBJ2-7, with TRBD1 matching 9 bases. The germline V gene encodes CDR1 SGHAT and CDR2 FQNNGV. The CDR3 covers 15 residues. J lost 6 bases, V lost 4 bases, and 10 bases had no gene match. The CDR3 DNA is TGTGCCAGCAGCTCCAGACAGGGGGTCCCCCTCGAGCAGTACTTC. It is translated as CASSSRQGVPLEQYF.

This clone was seen just once. The J gene is TRBJ2-1, the V gene TRBV6-1, with 8 bases matching TRBD1. V lost 4 bases to trimming and J lost 3 bases; unmatched junction nucleotides: 11. Germline values: CDR1 MNHNS, CDR2 SASEGT. CDR3 length: 17 residues. For the CDR3, the DNA is TGTGCCAGCAGTGCAACCCCAGGGGGCGCGGACTACAATGAGCAGTTCTTC. This translates into CASSATPGGADYNEQFF.

This chain uses TRBV19 with TRBJ2-7; 9 bases agree with TRBD1. CDR1 is LNHDA, CDR2 SQIVND, per germline (reference sequence). The CDR3 sequence is 14 residues long. With V trimmed by 4 bases and J by 11 bases, 12 bases remained unmatched. The chain's CDR3 is CASSTPGQGQSKYF. The CDR3 DNA reads as TGTGCCAGTAGTACACCGGGACAGGGTCAAAGCAAGTACTTC.

The rearrangement uses TRBV3-1 (or the pseudogene TRBV3-2) and TRBJ2-7, with 7 nucleotides matching TRBD2. Germline V gene sequence: CDR1 LGHDT, CDR2 YNNKEL (reference sequence). The CDR3 is 13 residues long. V gave up 4 bases and J gave up 3 bases; unmatched junction bases: 3. Written as DNA, the CDR3 is TGTGCCAGCAGCCTGACTAGCAGCTACGAGCAGTACTTC. The encoded protein is CASSLTSSYEQYF.

This chain connects TRBV3-1 (or the pseudogene TRBV3-2) to TRBJ1-2, with D uncertain. V dropped 3 bases and J dropped 7 bases, with 18 bases sitting between them. In germline, CDR1 is LGHDT, CDR2 YNNKEL (reference sequence). CDR3 size: 15 residues. CDR3 protein: CASSQTRDTLFGYTF. CDR3 DNA: TGTGCCAGCAGCCAGACCCGGGATACTCTTTTTGGCTACACCTTC.

The rearrangement joins TRBV5-1 to TRBJ2-3; D gene ambiguous. CDR1 and CDR2 (germline): SGHRS, YFSETQ. Deletions cut 1 base from V and 0 bases from J, with 3 bases between. The length of the CDR3 is 13 residues. This CDR3 reads CASSLTSTDTQYF. The CDR3 DNA reads as TGCGCCAGCAGCTTGACTAGCACAGATACGCAGTATTTT.

The CDR3 nucleotides are TGTGCCAGCAGCTTAGCGGACAGCTTCTCTGGGGCCAACGTCCTGACTTTC. Translation: CASSLADSFSGANVLTF. V usage is TRBV7-8 and J usage is TRBJ2-6, with D tentatively TRBD1 (6 bases). V was clipped by 0 bases and J by 0 bases, with 9 bases between them. The CDR3 covers 17 residues. Germline-derived CDR1 and CDR2 are SGHVS and FQNEAQ.